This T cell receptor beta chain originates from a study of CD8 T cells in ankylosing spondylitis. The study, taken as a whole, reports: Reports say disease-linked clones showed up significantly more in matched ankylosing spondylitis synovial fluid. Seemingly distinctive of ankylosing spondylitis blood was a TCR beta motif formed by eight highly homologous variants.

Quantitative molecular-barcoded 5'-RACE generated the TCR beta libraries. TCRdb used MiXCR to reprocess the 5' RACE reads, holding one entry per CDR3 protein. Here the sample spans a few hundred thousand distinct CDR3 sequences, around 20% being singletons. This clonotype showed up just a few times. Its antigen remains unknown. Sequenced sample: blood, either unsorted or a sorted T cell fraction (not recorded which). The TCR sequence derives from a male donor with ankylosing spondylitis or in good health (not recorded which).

The DNA for the CDR3 is TGTGCCTGGAGTGTGCAGGGGACTGAAGCTTTCTTT. Translated, it gives CAWSVQGTEAFF. This chain links TRBV30 with TRBJ1-1; D might be TRBD1 (6 bases). This CDR3 comprises 12 residues. Germline V gene sequence: CDR1 GTSNPN, CDR2 SVGIG (reference sequence). The V end lost 0 bases, the J end lost 5 bases, and 7 bases lay between the germline ends.